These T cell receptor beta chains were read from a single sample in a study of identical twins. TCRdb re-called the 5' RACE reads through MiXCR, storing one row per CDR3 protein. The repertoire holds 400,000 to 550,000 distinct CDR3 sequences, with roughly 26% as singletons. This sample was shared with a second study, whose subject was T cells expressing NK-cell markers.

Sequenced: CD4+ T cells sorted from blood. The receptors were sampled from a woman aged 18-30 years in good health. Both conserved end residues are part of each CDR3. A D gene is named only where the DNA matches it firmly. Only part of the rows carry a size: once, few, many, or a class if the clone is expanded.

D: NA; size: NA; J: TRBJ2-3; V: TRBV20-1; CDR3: CSSFSSGTDTQYF; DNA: TGCAGTTCCTTTTCTAGCGGCACAGATACGCAGTATTTT
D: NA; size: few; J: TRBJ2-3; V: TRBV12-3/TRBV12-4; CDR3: CASTLFRDTQYF; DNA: TGTGCCAGCACCCTATTCCGGGATACGCAGTATTTT
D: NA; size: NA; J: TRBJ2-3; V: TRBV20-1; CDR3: CSARRGQGGDTQYF; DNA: TGCAGTGCTAGAAGAGGGCAGGGGGGCGATACGCAGTATTTT
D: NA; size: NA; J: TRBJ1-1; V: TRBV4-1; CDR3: CASSQEGLRPVNTEAFF; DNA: TGCGCCAGCAGCCAAGAGGGACTGAGACCGGTGAACACTGAAGCTTTCTTT
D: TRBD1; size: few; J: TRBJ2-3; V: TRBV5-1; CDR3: CASSLGDRGDTQYF; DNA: TGCGCCAGCAGCTTGGGGGACAGGGGAGATACGCAGTATTTT
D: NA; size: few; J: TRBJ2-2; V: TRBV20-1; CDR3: CSAIKVTGELFF; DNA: TGCAGTGCTATTAAGGTCACCGGGGAGCTGTTTTTT
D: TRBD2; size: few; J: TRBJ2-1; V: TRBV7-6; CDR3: CASRPFSGRPGNEQFF; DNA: TGTGCCAGCAGACCTTTTAGCGGGAGGCCGGGGAATGAGCAGTTCTTC
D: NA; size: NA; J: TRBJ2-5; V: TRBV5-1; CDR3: CASSLDRVEETQYF; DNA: TGCGCCAGCAGCTTGGACAGGGTCGAGGAGACCCAGTACTTC
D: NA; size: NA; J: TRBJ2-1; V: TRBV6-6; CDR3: CASRQGTHEQFF; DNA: TGTGCCAGCCGCCAAGGGACACATGAGCAGTTCTTC
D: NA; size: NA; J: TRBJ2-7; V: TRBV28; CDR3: CASTSSGPPIGEQYF; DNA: TGTGCCAGCACCAGTAGCGGACCCCCGATCGGCGAGCAGTACTTC
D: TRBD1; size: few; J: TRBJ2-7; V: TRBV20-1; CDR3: CSARRTGSYEQYF; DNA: TGCAGTGCCCGACGGACAGGGAGCTACGAGCAGTACTTC
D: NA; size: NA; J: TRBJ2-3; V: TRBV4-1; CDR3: CASSQPTRGTDTQYF; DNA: TGCGCCAGCAGCCAACCAACTAGGGGTACAGATACGCAGTATTTT
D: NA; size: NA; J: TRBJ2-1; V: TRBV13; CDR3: CASSFSRDRFYSSYNEQFF; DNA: TGTGCCAGCAGCTTCAGCCGGGACCGGTTTTATAGCTCCTACAATGAGCAGTTCTTC
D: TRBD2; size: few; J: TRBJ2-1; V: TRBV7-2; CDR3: CASRLTSINYNEQFF; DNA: TGTGCCAGCCGACTGACTAGCATAAACTACAATGAGCAGTTCTTC
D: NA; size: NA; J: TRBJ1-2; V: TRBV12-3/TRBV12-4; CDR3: CASSFLSGGSGYTF; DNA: TGTGCCAGCAGTTTTCTTTCGGGAGGGAGCGGCTACACCTTC
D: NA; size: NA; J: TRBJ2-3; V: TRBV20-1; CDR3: CSAGALSTDTQYF; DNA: TGCAGTGCCGGGGCACTGAGCACAGATACGCAGTATTTT
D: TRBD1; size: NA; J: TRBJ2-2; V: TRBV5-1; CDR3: CASSTGQGNTGELFF; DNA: TGCGCCAGCAGCACCGGACAGGGGAACACCGGGGAGCTGTTTTTT
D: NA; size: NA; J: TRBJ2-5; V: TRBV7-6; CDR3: CASSRRTGLETQYF; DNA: TGTGCCAGCAGCCGACGTACGGGGTTAGAGACCCAGTACTTC
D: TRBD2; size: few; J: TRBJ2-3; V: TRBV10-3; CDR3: CAISPYAGTSVVTDTQYF; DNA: TGTGCCATCAGCCCATACGCCGGGACTAGCGTTGTCACAGATACGCAGTATTTT
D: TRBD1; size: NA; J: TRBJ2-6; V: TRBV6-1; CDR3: CASSKRTGALGGANVLTF; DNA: TGTGCCAGCAGTAAACGGACAGGGGCCTTAGGTGGGGCCAACGTCCTGACTTTC
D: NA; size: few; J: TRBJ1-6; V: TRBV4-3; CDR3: CASSQVTGLLTPLHF; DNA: TGCGCCAGCAGCCAAGTGACAGGTCTCCTTACACCCCTCCACTTT
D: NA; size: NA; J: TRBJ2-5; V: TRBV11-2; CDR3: CASSLVQAPETQYF; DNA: TGTGCCAGCAGCTTAGTCCAGGCCCCAGAGACCCAGTACTTC
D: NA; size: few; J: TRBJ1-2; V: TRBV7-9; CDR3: CASSRTQVAYGYTF; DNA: TGTGCCAGCAGCCGTACCCAGGTAGCCTATGGCTACACCTTC
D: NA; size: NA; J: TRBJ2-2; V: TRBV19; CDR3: CASSTRGNAGELFF; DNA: TGTGCCAGTAGTACACGGGGAAACGCCGGGGAGCTGTTTTTT
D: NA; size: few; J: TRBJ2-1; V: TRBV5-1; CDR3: CASSLGLAQDEQFF; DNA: TGCGCCAGCAGCTTGGGTCTAGCGCAGGATGAGCAGTTCTTC
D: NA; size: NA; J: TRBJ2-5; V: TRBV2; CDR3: CASSEFETQYF; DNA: TGTGCCAGCAGTGAATTCGAGACCCAGTACTTC
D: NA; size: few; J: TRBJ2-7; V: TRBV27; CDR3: CASTKDPDAYEQYF; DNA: TGTGCCAGCACCAAAGATCCGGATGCCTACGAGCAGTACTTC
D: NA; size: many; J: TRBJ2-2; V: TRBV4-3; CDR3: CASSQGGFDTGELFF; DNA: TGCGCCAGCAGCCAGGGAGGATTCGACACCGGGGAGCTGTTTTTT
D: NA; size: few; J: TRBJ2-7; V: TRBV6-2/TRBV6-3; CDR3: CASSGDGYEQYF; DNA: TGTGCCAGCAGTGGAGATGGCTACGAGCAGTACTTC
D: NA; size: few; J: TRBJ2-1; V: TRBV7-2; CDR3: CASSRSNEQFF; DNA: TGTGCCAGCAGCAGGAGCAATGAGCAGTTCTTC
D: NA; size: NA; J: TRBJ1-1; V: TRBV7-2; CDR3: CASSFREQTEAFF; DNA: TGTGCCAGCAGCTTCAGGGAACAAACTGAAGCTTTCTTT
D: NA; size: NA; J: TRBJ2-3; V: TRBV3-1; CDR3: CASSQGSDTQYF; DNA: TGTGCCAGCAGCCAGGGGTCGGATACGCAGTATTTT
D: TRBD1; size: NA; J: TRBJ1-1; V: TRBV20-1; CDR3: CSAWKTGSDTEAFF; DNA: TGCAGTGCTTGGAAGACAGGGAGCGACACTGAAGCTTTCTTT
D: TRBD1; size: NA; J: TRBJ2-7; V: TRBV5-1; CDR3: CASEPGQGTNEQYF; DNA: TGCGCCAGCGAGCCGGGACAGGGGACGAACGAGCAGTACTTC
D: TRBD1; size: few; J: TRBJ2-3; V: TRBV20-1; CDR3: CSARVIGTGRTDTQYF; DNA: TGCAGTGCTAGAGTGATAGGGACAGGGCGCACAGATACGCAGTATTTT
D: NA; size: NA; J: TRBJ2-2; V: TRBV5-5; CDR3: CASIKKGPPFQNTGELFF; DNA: TGTGCCAGCATCAAGAAGGGCCCGCCCTTCCAAAACACCGGGGAGCTGTTTTTT
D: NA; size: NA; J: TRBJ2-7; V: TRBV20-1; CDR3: CSARDLGPEQYF; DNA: TGCAGTGCTAGAGATCTGGGGCCCGAGCAGTACTTC
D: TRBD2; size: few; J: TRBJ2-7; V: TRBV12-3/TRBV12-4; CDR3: CASSPRGGSEQYF; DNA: TGTGCCAGCAGTCCCCGGGGAGGGAGCGAGCAGTACTTC
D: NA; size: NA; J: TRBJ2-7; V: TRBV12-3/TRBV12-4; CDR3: CASSFRQVGAPGEQYF; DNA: TGTGCCAGCAGTTTTCGCCAGGTTGGGGCCCCGGGAGAGCAGTACTTC
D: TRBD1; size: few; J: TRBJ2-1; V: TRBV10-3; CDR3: CAHQGQPTGEQFF; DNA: TGTGCCCATCAGGGACAGCCGACAGGAGAGCAGTTCTTC